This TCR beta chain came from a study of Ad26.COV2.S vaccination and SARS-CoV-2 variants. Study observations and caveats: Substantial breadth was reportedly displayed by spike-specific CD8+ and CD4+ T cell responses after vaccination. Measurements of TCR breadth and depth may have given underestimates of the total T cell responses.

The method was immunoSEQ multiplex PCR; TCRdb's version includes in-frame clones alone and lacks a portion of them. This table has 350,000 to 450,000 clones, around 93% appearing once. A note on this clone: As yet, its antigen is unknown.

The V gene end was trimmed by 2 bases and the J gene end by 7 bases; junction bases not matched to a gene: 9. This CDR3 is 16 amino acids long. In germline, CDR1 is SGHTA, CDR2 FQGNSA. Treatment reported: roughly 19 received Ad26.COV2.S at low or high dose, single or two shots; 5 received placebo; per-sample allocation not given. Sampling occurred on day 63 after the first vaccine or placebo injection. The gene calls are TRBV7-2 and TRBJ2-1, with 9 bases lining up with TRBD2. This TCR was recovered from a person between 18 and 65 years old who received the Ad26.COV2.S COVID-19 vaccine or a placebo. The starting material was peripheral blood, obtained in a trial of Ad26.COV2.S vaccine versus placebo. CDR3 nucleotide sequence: TGTGCCAGCAGCTTATTATCTGGGACTAGCTTGAATGAGCAGTTCTTC. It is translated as CASSLLSGTSLNEQFF.